The 32 T cell receptor beta chains reported below all come from one sample, sequenced in a study of control samples from healthy donors and cancer patients. Assay: immunoSEQ multiplex PCR; the TCRdb copy retains only in-frame clones and omits some. Here the sample spans 150,000 to 200,000 clones, roughly 94% being singletons. Sequences were obtained from blood. All receptors derive from a woman aged 18 to 35 in good health.

This chain connects TRBV12-3 or TRBV12-4 to TRBJ1-1; D gene unclear. CDR3 length equals 13 residues. Trimming stripped 1 base from V and 1 base from J, with 4 bases between. CDR3 residues: CASSLVANTEAFF. The CDR3 nucleotides read TGTGCCAGCAGTTTAGTTGCGAACACTGAAGCTTTCTTT.

This chain joins TRBV3-1 (or the pseudogene TRBV3-2) and TRBJ1-2; 8 bases map to TRBD1. With V trimmed by 5 bases and J by 8 bases, 4 bases remained unmatched. Per germline, CDR1 LGHDT and CDR2 YNNKEL (reference sequence). This CDR3 is 12 amino acids long. The CDR3 nucleotides read TGTGCCAGCAGCTCGACAGGGGAGGGCTACACCTTC. Translation: CASSSTGEGYTF.

The J gene is TRBJ1-2, the V gene TRBV10-3; TRBD1 matches 9 bases. V lost 5 bases and J lost 8; bases outside the gene matches: 9. This CDR3 has 14 amino acids. Germline V CDR1 and CDR2: ENHRY, SYGVKD. The chain's CDR3 is CAISHATGGLGYTF. The CDR3 bases are TGTGCCATCAGTCACGCTACAGGGGGCCTCGGCTACACCTTC.

CDR3 in amino acids: CASSLDSLAGGTDTQYF. As DNA, the CDR3 is TGTGCCAGCAGCTTAGACTCGCTAGCGGGGGGGACAGATACGCAGTATTTT. This chain joins TRBV11-3 and TRBJ2-3; 12 bases are a match to TRBD2. The ends lost 0 bases at V and 3 bases at J; junction bases unmatched: 4. This CDR3 contains 17 residues. Germline V CDR1 and CDR2: SGHNT, YENEEA. The variable domain in full, completed from reference TRBV11-3 and TRBJ2-3, reads EAGVVQSPRYKIIEKKQPVAFWCNPISGHNTLYWYLQNLGQGPELLIRYENEEAVDDSQLPKDRFSAERLKGVDSTLKIQPAELGDSAVYLCASSLDSLAGGTDTQYFGPGTRLTVL.

The CDR3 region is CSVEDPKRGPIKTQYF. The CDR3 DNA reads TGCAGCGTTGAAGATCCGAAGAGGGGGCCCATAAAGACCCAGTACTTC. This chain joins TRBV29-1 and TRBJ2-5, with 7 bases matching TRBD1. The germline gives CDR1 SQVTM, CDR2 ANQGSEA. The CDR3 extends over 16 amino acids. V lost 0 bases, J lost 6 bases, and 13 bases stayed unmatched.

The chain is built from TRBV9 and TRBJ1-5; 7 bases map to TRBD1. After removal of 1 base from V and 6 bases from J, the junction contained 1 base not matched to a gene. CDR3 length: 13 residues. CDR1 is SGDLS, CDR2 YYNGEE, per germline. CDR3 DNA: TGTGCCAGCAGCGTATCAGGGGGTCAGCCCCAGCATTTT. Protein sequence: CASSVSGGQPQHF.

This clone was seen a single time. This sequence joins TRBV11-2 and TRBJ2-1; 7 bases match TRBD2. With 6 bases clipped from V and 10 bases from J, the junction kept 6 bases outside the gene matches. The CDR3 has 12 amino acids. The germline gives CDR1 SGHAT, CDR2 FQNNGV. The CDR3 reads CASSRAGNEQFF. CDR3 sequence (DNA): TGTGCCAGCAGTCGAGCGGGGAACGAGCAGTTCTTC. The complete variable domain, with remaining parts taken from reference TRBV11-2 and TRBJ2-1, reads EAGVAQSPRYKIIEKRQSVAFWCNPISGHATLYWYQQILGQGPKLLIQFQNNGVVDDSQLPKDRFSAERLKGVDSTLKIQPAKLEDSAVYLCASSRAGNEQFFGPGTRLTVL.

The chain is built from TRBV10-3 and TRBJ2-5; 7 bases match TRBD1. The length of the CDR3 is 13 residues. The ends lost 5 bases at V and 5 bases at J; junction bases unmatched: 5. Germline values: CDR1 ENHRY, CDR2 SYGVKD. CDR3 sequence: CAISQGDRETQYF. CDR3 coding DNA: TGTGCCATCAGTCAGGGGGATCGTGAGACCCAGTACTTC.

The chain recombines TRBV10-2 with TRBJ2-7, with D perhaps TRBD1 (6 bases). Germline V gene data show CDR1 as WSHSY and CDR2 as SAAADI. CDR3 length: 15 residues. V lost 5 bases to trimming and J lost 3 bases, with 17 bases between them. CDR3 DNA sequence: TGCGCCAGCAGTAATCCCGGGACAAGACTCTACGAGCAGTACTTC. It specifies CASSNPGTRLYEQYF.

The V call is TRBV9, the J call TRBJ2-1; D is undetermined. This CDR3 comprises 14 residues. Trimming pared 5 bases from V and 10 bases from J, leaving 19 bases between. Germline CDR1 reads SGDLS; CDR2 reads YYNGEE. The CDR3 DNA sequence: TGTGCCAGCAGTGATTCGGGTTCCATTCACGAGCAGTTCTTC. It translates to CASSDSGSIHEQFF.

The J gene is TRBJ2-7, the V gene TRBV12-3 or TRBV12-4, with D possibly matching TRBD2 (5 bases). This CDR3 is built from 11 residues. V shed 6 bases and J shed 3 bases, with 6 bases lying between them. The CDR3: CASRGVYEQYF. CDR3 in DNA: TGTGCCAGCAGGGGAGTCTACGAGCAGTACTTC.

This chain connects TRBV27 to TRBJ2-3; no clear D. The CDR3 contains 13 residues. Germline V gene data show CDR1 as MNHEY and CDR2 as SMNVEV (reference sequence). Trimming removed 5 bases at V and 1 base at J, with 7 bases between. Written as DNA, the CDR3 is TGTGCCAGCAGTCCCTTAGGCACAGATACGCAGTATTTT. It encodes CASSPLGTDTQYF.

As to this clone: Germline and junction disagree at one end, which may indicate a read error. The chain joins TRBV4-1 to TRBJ1-5; D perhaps matches TRBD1 (6 bases). Germline V gives CDR1 MGHRA, CDR2 YSYEKL. This CDR3 contains 18 residues. The CDR3 region is CASSPRRDGQGSIQPQHF. The CDR3 region has the DNA TGCGCCAGCAGCCCCCGAAGGGACGGGCAGGGGAGCATTCAGCCCCAGCATTTT.

The chain carries TRBV9 and TRBJ2-3; 15 nucleotides agree with TRBD2. CDR3 length: 16 residues. Per the germline V gene, CDR1 is SGDLS and CDR2 is YYNGEE. The V segment lost 3 bases and the J segment 6 bases; nucleotides outside the gene matches: 5. The CDR3 DNA is TGTGCCAGCAGCGCCGGACTAGCGGGGGGGCGTGATACGCAGTATTTT. This sequence encodes CASSAGLAGGRDTQYF.

The CDR3 loop reads CASSQDRSGTDTQYF. In DNA, the CDR3 is TGCGCCAGCAGCCAAGATCGGTCAGGCACAGATACGCAGTATTTT. This chain connects TRBV4-1 to TRBJ2-3; D not certain. V gave up 0 bases and J gave up 1 base, with 8 bases separating them. This CDR3 region has 15 residues. Germline-derived CDR1 and CDR2 are MGHRA and YSYEKL.

The chain has TRBV6-5 and TRBJ2-7, with 8 bases aligning to TRBD1. Germline trimming cut 6 bases from V and 0 bases from J; bases unmatched to any gene: 4. In germline, CDR1 is MNHEY, CDR2 SVGAGI. The CDR3 is 14 residues long. For the CDR3, the DNA is TGTGCCAGCAGCAGGGGGCTGAACTCCTACGAGCAGTACTTC. The encoded protein is CASSRGLNSYEQYF.

The chain is built from TRBV6-1 and TRBJ1-3, with 8 nucleotides matching TRBD1. Germline CDR1 MNHNS, CDR2 SASEGT. The CDR3 sequence is 16 residues long. After removal of 1 base from V and 0 bases from J, the junction contained 2 bases not matched to a gene. DNA for the CDR3: TGTGCCAGCAGTGAAGGGGACAGGATCTCTGGAAACACCATATATTTT. Its translation: CASSEGDRISGNTIYF.

The J gene is TRBJ1-1, the V gene TRBV15; D uncertain. Germline V gene sequence: CDR1 LNHNV, CDR2 YYDKDF (reference sequence). The V gene lost 0 bases and the J gene lost 3 bases, with 14 bases spanning the gap. This CDR3 region has 16 residues. CDR3 sequence (DNA): TGTGCCACCAGCAGAGATCACAACCTGGCGGACACTGAAGCTTTCTTT. Its translation: CATSRDHNLADTEAFF.

This sequence joins TRBV6-2 or TRBV6-3 and TRBJ1-5, with D perhaps TRBD1 (5 bases). Germline-derived CDR1 and CDR2 are MNHEY and SVGEGT. The CDR3 totals 17 residues. The V end was cut by 4 bases, the J end by 0 bases, with 16 bases between. The CDR3 DNA reads as TGTGCCAGCAGTTTCGGGACGGAGGTGTATAGCAATCAGCCCCAGCATTTT. It yields the protein CASSFGTEVYSNQPQHF.

The genes are TRBV19 and TRBJ1-2; D not certain. From germline, CDR1 is LNHDA and CDR2 SQIVND (reference sequence). The V and J ends lost 5 bases and 4 bases respectively, with 20 bases between them. This CDR3 has 16 residues. CDR3 in DNA: TGTGCCAGTAGTCCGAGTGGCGCGGAGCAAATCTATGGCTACACCTTC. Translation: CASSPSGAEQIYGYTF.

The chain uses TRBV4-1 and TRBJ2-1; a possible D gene is TRBD2 (5 bases). The CDR3 is made up of 18 amino acids. With 1 base removed from V and 0 bases from J, the gap between germline ends came to 16 bases. Looked up from germline, CDR1 is MGHRA and CDR2 is YSYEKL. The CDR3 is CASSQVPPRRVSYNEQFF. DNA for the CDR3: TGCGCCAGCAGCCAAGTACCCCCGAGGCGGGTCTCCTACAATGAGCAGTTCTTC.

This clone showed up just a few times. The chain combines TRBV6-2 or TRBV6-3 with TRBJ2-7; D tentatively reads TRBD1 or TRBD2 (6 bases each). V lost 6 bases, J lost 2 bases, and 20 bases lay in between. Germline CDR1 is MNHEY and CDR2 is SVGEGT. The length of the CDR3 is 16 residues. The CDR3 loop reads CASSSYGRQATYEQYF. DNA for the CDR3: TGTGCCAGCAGCAGTTACGGGAGACAGGCCACCTACGAGCAGTACTTC.

This rearrangement joins TRBV5-4 to TRBJ2-1, with 13 bases that match TRBD2. Germline V lookup: CDR1 SGHNT, CDR2 YYREEE (reference sequence). This CDR3 has 16 amino acids. V was pared by 1 base and J by 6 bases, with 4 bases of the junction left unmatched. This CDR3 is CASSLTSGRGINEQFF. The DNA of the CDR3 is TGTGCCAGCAGCTTGACTAGCGGGAGGGGTATCAATGAGCAGTTCTTC.

The chain combines TRBV5-1 with TRBJ2-3; D perhaps matches TRBD2 (6 bases). The CDR3 length is 15 residues. Germline-derived CDR1 and CDR2 are SGHRS and YFSETQ. Trimming left V 0 bases short and J 7 bases short, with 15 bases between. CDR3 bases: TGCGCCAGCAGCTTGGGGAGGGCTGGAGGGAATACGCAGTATTTT. It is translated as CASSLGRAGGNTQYF. Full variable domain (missing parts from reference TRBV5-1 and TRBJ2-3): KAGVTQTPRYLIKTRGQQVTLSCSPISGHRSVSWYQQTPGQGLQFLFEYFSETQRNKGNFPGRFSGRQFSNSRSEMNVSTLELGDSALYLCASSLGRAGGNTQYFGPGTRLTVL.

Notes on this clone: Other DNA sequences in this sample translate to the same CDR3. As DNA, the CDR3 is TGCGCCAGCAGTGACTCAGGCGCTAGCACAGATACGCAGTATTTT. Translation: CASSDSGASTDTQYF. J is TRBJ2-3 and V is TRBV10-1; D is unresolved. The CDR3 sequence is 15 residues long. The germline V gene has CDR1 WNHNN and CDR2 SYGVQD (reference sequence). Trimming pared 3 bases from V and 0 bases from J, leaving 10 bases between.

The chain is built from TRBV19 and TRBJ1-1; D perhaps matches TRBD1 (6 bases). V lost 9 bases to trimming and J lost 1 base, with 12 bases between them. The CDR3 loop spans 13 amino acids. The V gene's germline CDR1 is LNHDA and CDR2 SQIVND (reference sequence). CDR3 nucleotides: TGTGCCAGCCGGTACAGGGAGAACACTGAAGCTTTCTTT. It encodes CASRYRENTEAFF.

The V call is TRBV24-1, the J call TRBJ2-1, with TRBD2 matching over 7 bases. CDR3 length: 14 residues. Germline V CDR1 and CDR2: KGHDR, SFDVKD. V gave up 3 bases and J gave up 2 bases; unmatched junction bases: 0. Here the CDR3 DNA reads TGTGCCACCAGTGATGGGGGGGCCTACAATGAGCAGTTCTTC. It yields the protein CATSDGGAYNEQFF.

The J gene is TRBJ1-3, the V gene TRBV7-9; 8 positions match TRBD1. The CDR3 runs to 14 residues. Germline values: CDR1 SEHNR, CDR2 FQNEAQ (reference sequence). V lost 1 base to trimming and J lost 4 bases; unmatched junction nucleotides: 0. The CDR3 spells CASSLGQGGNTIYF. CDR3 nucleotide sequence: TGTGCCAGCAGCTTAGGACAGGGGGGAAACACCATATATTTT.

CDR3 sequence reads: CATSDSGISGNTIYF. The CDR3, as DNA: TGTGCCACCAGTGATTCGGGAATCTCTGGAAACACCATATATTTT. This chain uses TRBV24-1 with TRBJ1-3; D is unclear. The CDR3 length is 15 residues. V lost 2 bases and J 0 bases, leaving 7 bases between the germline ends. Germline V lookup: CDR1 KGHDR, CDR2 SFDVKD.

This clone was seen a few times. V is TRBV10-3 and J is TRBJ1-1; no reliable D call. V lost 0 bases, J lost 0 bases, and 8 bases lay in between. The CDR3 totals 15 residues. Germline loops: CDR1 ENHRY, CDR2 SYGVKD. The CDR3 here is CAISESRNMNTEAFF. CDR3 sequence (DNA): TGTGCCATCAGTGAGTCGAGGAATATGAACACTGAAGCTTTCTTT.

With respect to this clone: The sample carries other DNA sequences with the same CDR3. The chain links TRBV6-2 or TRBV6-3 to TRBJ2-1; D not certain. The germline CDR1 and CDR2 sequences are MNHEY and SVGEGT. The V end was cut by 0 bases, the J end by 10 bases, with 4 bases between. The CDR3 is 11 residues long. The CDR3 is CASSYSGEQFF. CDR3 DNA: TGTGCCAGCAGTTACTCGGGGGAGCAGTTCTTC.

The rearrangement joins TRBV7-2 to TRBJ1-5; D gene uncertain. Germline CDR1 reads SGHTA; CDR2 reads FQGNSA. Trimming left V 5 bases short and J 5 bases short, with 13 bases between. CDR3 length equals 14 residues. The CDR3 is CASSIYRADQPQHF. CDR3 bases: TGTGCCAGCAGCATATACAGAGCCGATCAGCCCCAGCATTTT.